The 14 T cell receptor beta chains reported below all come from one sample, sequenced in a study of Graves' ophthalmopathy and Graves' hyperthyroidism. The authors amplified TCR beta CDR3 regions, and they did so from RNA transcripts for repertoire sequencing. RT-PCR in the first round used HTBI primers; a second-round multiplex PCR followed. TCRdb passed the multiplex PCR reads through MiXCR, listing each CDR3 protein once. The data hold about 700,000 distinct CDR3 sequences, with 35% to 45% observed a single time. The specimen sequenced was peripheral blood. These receptors were collected from an adult man with Graves' ophthalmopathy.

About this clonotype: A much larger clone differs from this one at a single base, so this may be a read error. J is TRBJ1-2 and V is TRBV7-2; D is possibly TRBD1 (5 bases). Per germline, CDR1 SGHTA and CDR2 FQGNSA. This CDR3 contains 13 residues. The V and J ends lost 2 bases and 10 bases respectively, with 14 bases between them. CDR3 sequence: CASSLWGDRDYTF. The CDR3 DNA sequence: TGTGCCAGCAGCTTATGGGGGGATCGTGACTACACCTTC.

V and J are TRBV19 and TRBJ2-2; no clear D. The V gene lost 4 bases and the J gene lost 4 bases, with 7 bases spanning the gap. Germline-derived CDR1 and CDR2 are LNHDA and SQIVND (reference sequence). The CDR3 totals 13 residues. The CDR3 region is CASSKSSTGELFF. The DNA of the CDR3 is TGTGCCAGTAGTAAATCGTCCACCGGGGAGCTGTTTTTT.

Of note for this clonotype: The CDR3 end shows no conserved phenylalanine or tryptophan, and so a read error is likely. DNA for the CDR3: TGCAGTGCTAGCGTGGGTCTTAGCAATCAGCCCCAGCATCTT. Translation: CSASVGLSNQPQHL. The chain recombines TRBV20-1 with TRBJ1-5; no definite D call. Germline V lookup: CDR1 DFQATT, CDR2 SNEGSKA (reference sequence). The V end lost 3 bases, the J end lost 0 bases, and 9 bases lay between the germline ends. The CDR3 is 14 amino acids.

This clonotype was counted at least ten times. The V call is TRBV4-2, the J call TRBJ1-2; the match to TRBD1 covers 7 bases. The germline CDR1 and CDR2 sequences are LGHNA and YNFKEQ. This CDR3 comprises 16 residues. The J segment lost 3 bases and the V segment lost 0 bases, leaving 7 bases of the junction unmatched. CDR3 DNA: TGTGCCAGCAGCCAAGATTCCACAGGGGCGGACTATGGCTACACCTTC. This gives the protein CASSQDSTGADYGYTF.

The chain carries TRBV10-3 and TRBJ1-4, with TRBD1 matching 8 bases. V trimming: 7 bases; J trimming: 8 bases; junction bases outside the gene matches: 9. The CDR3 is made up of 14 amino acids. The germline V gene encodes CDR1 ENHRY and CDR2 SYGVKD. CDR3 DNA: TGTGCCATCACGGAAGGACAGGGAGGAGAAAAACTGTTTTTT. Translating gives CAITEGQGGEKLFF.

This clonotype came up many times. The rearrangement links TRBV6-1 to TRBJ1-2; weak D call: TRBD1 (5 bases). CDR1 is MNHNS, CDR2 SASEGT, per germline. The CDR3 spans 12 residues. V was clipped by 4 bases and J by 7 bases, with 10 bases between them. CDR3 DNA: TGTGCCAGCAGTGCAAACGGGGGTGGCTACACCTTC. The encoded protein is CASSANGGGYTF.

This clonotype has more than one count but fewer than ten. The chain joins TRBV7-9 to TRBJ2-6; D uncertain. The germline V and J ends were trimmed by 5 bases and 2 bases, with 10 bases remaining between them. The CDR3 has 15 amino acids. The germline V gene has CDR1 SEHNR and CDR2 FQNEAQ (reference sequence). CDR3 DNA: TGTGCCAGCAGCGTCGAAGGGACTGGGGCCAACGTCCTGACTTTC. It translates to CASSVEGTGANVLTF. Complete variable domain (other parts from reference TRBV7-9 and TRBJ2-6): DTGVSQNPRHKITKRGQNVTFRCDPISEHNRLYWYRQTLGQGPEFLTYFQNEAQLEKSRLLSDRFSAERPKGSFSTLEIQRTEQGDSAMYLCASSVEGTGANVLTFGAGSRLTVL.

This clonotype was counted many times. This chain connects TRBV6-1 to TRBJ1-5; D remains ambiguous. The germline CDR1 and CDR2 sequences are MNHNS and SASEGT. Trimming cost V 8 bases and J 5 bases, with 4 bases left between them. The CDR3 totals 10 residues. The CDR3 bases are TGTGCCAGCGCTGATCAGCCCCAGCATTTT. It encodes CASADQPQHF.

The table lists this clonotype with many counts. This chain uses TRBV4-3 with TRBJ1-2; TRBD1 is a possible D gene (6 bases). Trimming removed 1 base from V and 6 bases from J, with 9 bases in between. This CDR3 is built from 13 residues. Germline CDR1 LGHNA, CDR2 YSLEER. CDR3 residues: CASSQVPGDGYTF. CDR3 DNA: TGCGCCAGCAGCCAAGTTCCAGGGGATGGCTACACCTTC.

This clonotype was recorded many times. This chain joins TRBV10-2 and TRBJ1-1; TRBD1 matches at 7 bases. Germline trimming cut 10 bases from V and 1 base from J; bases unmatched to any gene: 3. In germline, CDR1 is WSHSY, CDR2 SAAADI. This CDR3 comprises 12 residues. CDR3 amino acids: CATGDRNTEAFF. CDR3 sequence (DNA): TGCGCCACCGGGGACAGGAACACTGAAGCTTTCTTT.

This clonotype has a count of ten or more. The V gene is TRBV5-1, the J gene TRBJ1-5; perhaps TRBD1 as D (6 bases). Germline V gene sequence: CDR1 SGHRS, CDR2 YFSETQ. Trimming took off 4 bases at V and 6 bases at J, with 11 bases between the two ends. This CDR3 spans 13 amino acids. CDR3 bases: TGCGCCAGCAGCGTGGGGGGCAGTCAGCCCCAGCATTTT. Protein product: CASSVGGSQPQHF.

Ten or more counts support this clonotype. The gene calls are TRBV7-8 and TRBJ1-5; D is uncertain. Trimming stripped 1 base from V and 3 bases from J, with 13 bases between. The CDR3 spans 16 residues. The germline V gene has CDR1 SGHVS and CDR2 FQNEAQ. CDR3 in amino acids: CASSLVGRRTNQPQHF. In DNA, the CDR3 is TGTGCCAGCAGCTTAGTAGGGAGACGGACCAATCAGCCCCAGCATTTT. Using reference TRBV7-8 and TRBJ1-5 for the parts outside the CDR3, the full variable domain is GAGVSQSPRYKVAKRGQDVALRCDPISGHVSLFWYQQALGQGPEFLTYFQNEAQLDKSGLPSDRFFAERPEGSVSTLKIQRTQQEDSAVYLCASSLVGRRTNQPQHFGDGTRLSIL.

This clonotype was detected many times. The chain couples TRBV7-2 to TRBJ1-1; 9 bases agree with TRBD1. Germline lookup yields CDR1 SGHTA and CDR2 FQGNSA. V dropped 3 bases and J dropped 3; count of bases not matched to a gene: 8. There are 16 residues in the CDR3. CDR3 loop: CASSFTGGSRDTEAFF. For the CDR3, the DNA is TGTGCCAGCAGCTTCACAGGGGGCTCCAGGGACACTGAAGCTTTCTTT.

This clonotype was found many times. The chain links TRBV7-2 to TRBJ1-5; D gene unclear. CDR3 length equals 14 residues. V lost 1 base and J lost 4, with 8 bases in between. The V gene's germline CDR1 is SGHTA and CDR2 FQGNSA. The CDR3 region is CASSLVPVNQPQHF. The CDR3 DNA reads as TGTGCCAGCAGCTTAGTGCCGGTAAATCAGCCCCAGCATTTT.